These T cell receptor beta chains were read from a single sample in a study of T cell repertoires in cytomegalovirus infection. A single record per CDR3 protein comes from TCRdb applying MiXCR to the reads. The repertoire has roughly 300,000 distinct CDR3 sequences, roughly a quarter of them found once; the top ten carry approximately 15%. Sequencing used PBMCs. The origin of the receptors is a human donor in good health (CMV status not recorded). Some clones in this sample may be carry-over from other donors' samples. CDR3s include the opening cysteine and the closing phenylalanine or tryptophan. A D gene is named only where the DNA matches it firmly. Clone size is shown for a subset of rows, as once, few, many or a class of expanded clone.

clone_size	v_call	j_call	d_call	cdr3_nt	cdr3_aa
NA	TRBV10-1	TRBJ1-1	TRBD1	TGCGCCAGCGCCGGACAGGGGTCGGGCACTGAAGCTTTCTTT	CASAGQGSGTEAFF
few	TRBV29-1	TRBJ2-7	TRBD1	TGCAGCGTCCCCATCGGTGCAGGGGGAGCCGAGCAGTACTTC	CSVPIGAGGAEQYF
NA	TRBV20-1	TRBJ2-2	TRBD2	TGCAGTGCTAGGACGGGGGGGGACACCGGGGAGCTGTTTTTT	CSARTGGDTGELFF
NA	TRBV5-4	TRBJ1-2	NA	TGTGCCAGCAGCTTGCGGACAGCTTATGGCTACACCTTC	CASSLRTAYGYTF
NA	TRBV5-1	TRBJ1-5	NA	TGCGCCAGCAGCTTGGGGACGCCGGGAACACAGCCCCAGCATTTT	CASSLGTPGTQPQHF
NA	TRBV29-1	TRBJ2-7	TRBD2	TGCAGCGTTGACGGACTAGCGGGGATAGACGAGCAGTACTTC	CSVDGLAGIDEQYF
NA	TRBV28	TRBJ2-1	NA	TGTGCCAGCTCCGACAGGTTCAATGAGCAGTTCTTC	CASSDRFNEQFF
many	TRBV7-2	TRBJ2-1	TRBD2	TGTGCCAGCAGCTTATTTATTATTGGTAGTTCGAGCGGGAGTTATGAGCAGTTCTTC	CASSLFIIGSSSGSYEQFF
NA	TRBV10-2	TRBJ2-7	TRBD2	TGCGCCACCCGGGGGGCTAGCGGGACCTACGAGCAGTACTTC	CATRGASGTYEQYF
NA	TRBV10-2	TRBJ2-7	TRBD2	TGCGCCACCACTAGCGGGAGTCCGTCCGAGCAGTACTTC	CATTSGSPSEQYF
NA	TRBV2	TRBJ2-1	NA	TGTGCCAGCAAGACGGGCGGCCTTTACAATGAGCAGTTCTTC	CASKTGGLYNEQFF
NA	TRBV10-2	TRBJ2-1	TRBD1	TGCGCCAGCAGTGAAGGGGGCGGGACAGGGGGCTACAATGAGCAGTTCTTC	CASSEGGGTGGYNEQFF
few	TRBV11-2	TRBJ2-1	NA	TGTGCCAGCAGCTTAAAAGCTGGGGGATCGCAGTTCTTC	CASSLKAGGSQFF
NA	TRBV4-3	TRBJ2-1	NA	TGCGCCAGCAGCCAAGATGTGGGGTCGGATGAGCAGTTCTTC	CASSQDVGSDEQFF
many	TRBV12-3/TRBV12-4	TRBJ2-2	NA	TGTGCCAGCAGTGCACGAGGGACCGGGGAGCTGTTTTTT	CASSARGTGELFF
NA	TRBV27	TRBJ2-1	NA	TGTGCCAGCAGGCCGGGACCACACAATGAGCAGTTCTTC	CASRPGPHNEQFF
many	TRBV28	TRBJ1-1	TRBD1	TGTGCCAGCAGCCTGACAGGGGTTCAGACTGAAGCTTTCTTT	CASSLTGVQTEAFF
many	TRBV7-9	TRBJ2-3	NA	TGTGCCAGCAGCTTAGTATCGGTCACTAGCACAGATACGCAGTATTTT	CASSLVSVTSTDTQYF
NA	TRBV15	TRBJ2-5	NA	TGTGCCACCAGCAGAGCAGGGGACCAAGAGACCCAGTACTTC	CATSRAGDQETQYF
NA	TRBV10-3	TRBJ2-1	TRBD2	TGTGCCATCAGTAGTAGCGGGACTTCCTACAATGAGCAGTTCTTC	CAISSSGTSYNEQFF
few	TRBV15	TRBJ2-5	NA	TGTGCCACCAGCAGAACCCAAGAGACCCAGTACTTC	CATSRTQETQYF
many	TRBV7-2	TRBJ1-2	TRBD1	TGTGCCAGCAGAACAGGGGGCCCGGACTATGGCTACACCTTC	CASRTGGPDYGYTF
few	TRBV10-1	TRBJ2-1	NA	TGCGCCAGCAGTGAGGCGAGAGGAAACAATGATGAGCAGTTCTTC	CASSEARGNNDEQFF
NA	TRBV7-2	TRBJ1-6	TRBD1	TGTGCCAGCAGCTTAGTAGGGGGGGAGGGGGCGAATTCACCCCTCCACTTT	CASSLVGGEGANSPLHF
NA	TRBV7-9	TRBJ2-1	TRBD2	TGTGCCAGCAGCTACCCTCGGGCTAGCGGGAGGGTGAGCTCCTACAATGAGCAGTTCTTC	CASSYPRASGRVSSYNEQFF
many	TRBV7-3	TRBJ2-4	NA	TGTGCCAGCAGCTTAGGAGGGGCCCAAAGGAACATTCAGTACTTC	CASSLGGAQRNIQYF
NA	TRBV7-8	TRBJ1-2	NA	TGTGCCAGCAGCTTAGGGCCAGGGCGATATGGCTACACCTTC	CASSLGPGRYGYTF
few	TRBV5-4	TRBJ1-1	NA	TGTGCCAGCAGCTGGCCGGCATTTGCGGGACACACGAACACTGAAGCTTTCTTT	CASSWPAFAGHTNTEAFF
NA	TRBV7-9	TRBJ1-4	NA	TGTGCCAGCTACGGGACACCTAATGAAAAACTGTTTTTT	CASYGTPNEKLFF
NA	TRBV5-1	TRBJ1-4	NA	TGCGCCAGCCGGGAGCGGGGGGATGAAAAACTGTTTTTT	CASRERGDEKLFF
NA	TRBV28	TRBJ1-5	NA	TGTGCCAGCACAAGGAGGGATCAGCCCCAGCATTTT	CASTRRDQPQHF
many	TRBV7-2	TRBJ2-7	TRBD2	TGTGCCAGCAGCAAACCTAGCGGGGTAAAGAACGAGCAGTACTTC	CASSKPSGVKNEQYF
NA	TRBV20-1	TRBJ1-4	TRBD1	TGCAGTGCTAGGGGACAGGGTAACCATGGAAAACTGTTTTTT	CSARGQGNHGKLFF
NA	TRBV5-1	TRBJ1-5	NA	TGCGCCAGCAGTCCCAATCCCCGGGGTGGCAATCAGCCCCAGCATTTT	CASSPNPRGGNQPQHF
NA	TRBV29-1	TRBJ2-2	NA	TGCAGCGCTTCCGGGGGAAACACCGGGGAGCTGTTTTTT	CSASGGNTGELFF
many	TRBV12-3/TRBV12-4	TRBJ2-1	NA	TGTGCCAGCGCCCTTTTCCAGGGGAACAATGAGCAGTTCTTC	CASALFQGNNEQFF
few	TRBV24-1	TRBJ2-1	NA	TGTGCCACCTCGGCGGCCCGAACCTACAATGAGCAGTTCTTC	CATSAARTYNEQFF
few	TRBV29-1	TRBJ2-3	TRBD1	TGCAGCGTTGAAACAGGGGAAGATACGCAGTATTTT	CSVETGEDTQYF
many	TRBV11-2	TRBJ2-1	TRBD2	TGTGCCAGCAGCGGTGGCGTGCGGGAGTACAATGAGCAGTTCTTC	CASSGGVREYNEQFF
NA	TRBV5-6	TRBJ1-6	TRBD1	TGTGCCAGCAGCTTGGAGGGACAGGGGAATTCACCCCTCCACTTT	CASSLEGQGNSPLHF
many	TRBV19	TRBJ2-1	NA	TGTGCCAGTAGTAGGTCACAGGTTTACTACAATGAGCAGTTCTTC	CASSRSQVYYNEQFF
many	TRBV7-2	TRBJ2-1	TRBD2	TGTGCCAGCAGCTCGAGGACTAGCGGCTTCTACAATGAGCAGTTCTTC	CASSSRTSGFYNEQFF
NA	TRBV5-1	TRBJ2-3	NA	TGCGCCAGCAGCTTGAATACCCCACCTCGGGATACGCAGTATTTT	CASSLNTPPRDTQYF
many	TRBV7-2	TRBJ1-1	NA	TGTGCCAGCAGCTTAGAAGCTCCAGTTGAAGCTTTCTTT	CASSLEAPVEAFF
NA	TRBV19	TRBJ2-7	NA	TGTGCCAGTAGTATAGGAAGTCACTCCTACGAGCAGTACTTC	CASSIGSHSYEQYF
many	TRBV7-2	TRBJ2-7	NA	TGTGCCAGCAGCTTAGGGGTAGGCTACGAGCAGTACTTC	CASSLGVGYEQYF
many	TRBV7-2	TRBJ1-4	NA	TGTGCCAGCAGCTTAGGAACGCCGGCTAATGAAAAACTGTTTTTT	CASSLGTPANEKLFF
few	TRBV29-1	TRBJ2-2	TRBD1	TGCAGCGTTGGGGGACAGGCGCGCACCGGGGAGCTGTTTTTT	CSVGGQARTGELFF
few	TRBV6-5	TRBJ1-6	NA	TGTGCCAGCAGTTACGATACTCTAAATTCACCCCTCCACTTT	CASSYDTLNSPLHF
NA	TRBV6-2/TRBV6-3	TRBJ2-1	NA	TGTGCCAGCAGTTACCGGTCAGCCGAGCAGTTCTTC	CASSYRSAEQFF
few	TRBV19	TRBJ2-1	NA	TGTGCCAGTCGAGATAGCGGTAACAATGAGCAGTTCTTC	CASRDSGNNEQFF
few	TRBV29-1	TRBJ2-4	NA	TGCAGCGTTGAGCACCACCTGGACAAACTAGCCAAAAACATTCAGTACTTC	CSVEHHLDKLAKNIQYF
many	TRBV7-8	TRBJ2-5	NA	TGTGCCAGCGGACCTTGGGGGAGACAAGAGACCCAGTACTTC	CASGPWGRQETQYF
many	TRBV12-3/TRBV12-4	TRBJ2-1	NA	TGTGCCAGCAGTTTAGACGGGAATCGTTTCGGGGCGAATGAGCAGTTCTTC	CASSLDGNRFGANEQFF
NA	TRBV12-3/TRBV12-4	TRBJ1-1	NA	TGTGCCAGCAGTTTAAGCCGTGGAGGTAGGACTGAAGCTTTCTTT	CASSLSRGGRTEAFF